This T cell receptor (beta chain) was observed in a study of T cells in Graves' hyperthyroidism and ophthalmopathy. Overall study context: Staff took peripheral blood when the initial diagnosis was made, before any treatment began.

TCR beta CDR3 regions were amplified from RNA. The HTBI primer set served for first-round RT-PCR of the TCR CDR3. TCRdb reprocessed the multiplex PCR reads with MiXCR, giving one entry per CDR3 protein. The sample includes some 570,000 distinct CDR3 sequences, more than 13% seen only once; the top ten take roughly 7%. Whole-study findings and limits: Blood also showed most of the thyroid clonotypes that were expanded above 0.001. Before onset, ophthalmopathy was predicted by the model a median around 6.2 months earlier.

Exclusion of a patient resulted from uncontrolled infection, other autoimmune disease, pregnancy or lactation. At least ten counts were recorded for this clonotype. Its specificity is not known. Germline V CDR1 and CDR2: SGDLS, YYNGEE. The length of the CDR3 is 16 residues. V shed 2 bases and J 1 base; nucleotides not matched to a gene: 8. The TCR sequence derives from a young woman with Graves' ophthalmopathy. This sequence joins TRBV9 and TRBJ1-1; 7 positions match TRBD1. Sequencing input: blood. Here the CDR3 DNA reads TGTGCCAGCAGCGTCGACCCCGGGACAGCGAACACTGAAGCTTTCTTT. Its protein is CASSVDPGTANTEAFF.